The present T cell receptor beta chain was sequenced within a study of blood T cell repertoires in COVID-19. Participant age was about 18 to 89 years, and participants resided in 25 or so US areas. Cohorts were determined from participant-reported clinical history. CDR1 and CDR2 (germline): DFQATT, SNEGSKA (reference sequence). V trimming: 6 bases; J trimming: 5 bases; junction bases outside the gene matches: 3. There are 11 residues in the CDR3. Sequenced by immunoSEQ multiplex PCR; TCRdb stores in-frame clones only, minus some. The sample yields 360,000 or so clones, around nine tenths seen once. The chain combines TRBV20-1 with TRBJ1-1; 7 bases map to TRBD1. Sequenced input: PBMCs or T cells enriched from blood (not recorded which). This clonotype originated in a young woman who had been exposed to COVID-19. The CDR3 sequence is CSAATGTEAFF. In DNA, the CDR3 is TGCAGTGCAGCGACAGGGACTGAAGCTTTCTTT.